These T cell receptor beta chains were read from a single sample in a study of beta chain features in type 1 diabetes. Some clones are missing from TCRdb's copy, which holds only in-frame ones; the method was immunoSEQ multiplex PCR. The sample lists 150,000 to 180,000 clones, approximately 10% occurring once. Sequenced material: central memory CD4+ T cells from blood. The receptors stem from a man younger than 40 with type 1 diabetes. Both conserved end residues are part of each CDR3. D genes are given only for firm matches. A clone size is listed for some rows: how often the clone was seen (once, few, many), or a class if it is expanded.

.,TRBV4-2,TRBJ2-7,TRBD2,CASSQATSGTYEQYF,TGTGCCAGCAGCCAAGCGACTAGCGGCACCTACGAGCAGTACTTC
few,TRBV5-4,TRBJ2-5,.,CASSLGGQGHGDYF,TGTGCCAGCAGCTTGGGGGGCCAGGGGCATGGGGATTACTTC
.,TRBV4-1,TRBJ2-1,TRBD2,CASSQLLAESSYNEQFF,TGCGCCAGCAGCCAACTACTAGCGGAGAGCTCCTACAATGAGCAGTTCTTC
few,TRBV5-6,TRBJ1-5,.,CASSLSAGLLRHQPQHF,TGTGCCAGCAGCTTGAGTGCAGGGTTATTAAGACATCAGCCCCAGCATTTT
few,TRBV18,TRBJ1-5,TRBD1,CASSPTGGGNQPQHF,TGTGCCAGCTCACCTACAGGGGGAGGCAATCAGCCCCAGCATTTT
.,TRBV7-6,TRBJ2-4,.,CASSPGHEHIQYF,TGTGCCAGCAGCCCGGGACACGAACACATTCAGTACTTC
.,TRBV7-9,TRBJ1-1,.,CASRRQEMNTEAFF,TGTGCCAGCAGGCGACAGGAGATGAACACTGAAGCTTTCTTT
few,TRBV2,TRBJ1-5,.,CASRLGPIPGQPQHF,TGTGCCAGTAGACTCGGGCCGATTCCGGGACAGCCCCAGCATTTT
.,TRBV7-9,TRBJ2-3,TRBD2,CASSPGLAGADTQYF,TGTGCCAGCAGCCCTGGACTAGCGGGAGCAGATACGCAGTATTTT
few,TRBV7-3,TRBJ2-1,TRBD2,CASSLGTSGSIDEQFF,TGTGCCAGCAGCTTAGGGACTAGCGGGAGTATAGATGAGCAGTTCTTC
few,TRBV5-1,TRBJ2-5,.,CASSFREAETQYF,TGCGCCAGCAGCTTTAGGGAGGCAGAGACCCAGTACTTC
few,TRBV7-9,TRBJ2-5,TRBD1,CASKSGQVGKTQYF,TGTGCCAGCAAATCGGGACAGGTTGGGAAGACCCAGTACTTC
few,TRBV7-9,TRBJ2-1,TRBD2,CASSPPSGRPDNEQFF,TGTGCCAGCAGCCCTCCGAGCGGGAGACCCGACAATGAGCAGTTCTTC
few,TRBV11-3,TRBJ2-7,.,CASSPSRSLNGEQYF,TGTGCCAGCAGCCCGAGTCGGAGCCTTAATGGGGAGCAGTACTTC
.,TRBV28,TRBJ2-2,.,CASSFNRGNTGELFF,TGTGCCAGCAGTTTTAATCGAGGGAACACCGGGGAGCTGTTTTTT
few,TRBV6-5,TRBJ2-7,.,CASSYGGPPAYEQYF,TGTGCCAGCAGTTATGGAGGCCCTCCTGCCTACGAGCAGTACTTC
few,TRBV28,TRBJ2-7,.,CASTLRGVRSYEQYF,TGTGCCAGCACCCTACGCGGGGTAAGGAGTTACGAGCAGTACTTC
few,TRBV30,TRBJ2-7,TRBD1,CAWSRGGASEQYF,TGTGCCTGGAGTAGAGGGGGCGCCTCCGAGCAGTACTTC
few,TRBV27,TRBJ2-5,.,CASSFSGLGETQYF,TGTGCCAGCAGTTTTTCAGGTCTGGGAGAGACCCAGTACTTC